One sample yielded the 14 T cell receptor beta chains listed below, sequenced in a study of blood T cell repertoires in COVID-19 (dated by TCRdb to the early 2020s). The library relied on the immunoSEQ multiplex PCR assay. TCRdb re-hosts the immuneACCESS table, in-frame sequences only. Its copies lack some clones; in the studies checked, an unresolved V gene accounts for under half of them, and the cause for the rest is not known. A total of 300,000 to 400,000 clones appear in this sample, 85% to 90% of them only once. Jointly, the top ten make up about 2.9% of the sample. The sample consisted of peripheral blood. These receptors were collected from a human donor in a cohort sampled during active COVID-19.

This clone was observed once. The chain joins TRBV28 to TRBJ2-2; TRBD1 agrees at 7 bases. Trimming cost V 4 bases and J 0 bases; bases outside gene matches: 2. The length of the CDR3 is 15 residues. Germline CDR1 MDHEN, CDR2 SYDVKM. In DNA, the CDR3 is TGTGCCAGCAGTTCCGGGACAGCGAACACCGGGGAGCTGTTTTTT. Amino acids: CASSSGTANTGELFF.

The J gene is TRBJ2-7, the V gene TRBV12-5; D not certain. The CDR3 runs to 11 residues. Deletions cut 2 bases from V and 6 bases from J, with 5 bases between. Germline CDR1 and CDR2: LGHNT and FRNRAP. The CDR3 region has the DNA TGTGCTAGTGGTTTGTGGGCCGAGCAGTACTTC. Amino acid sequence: CASGLWAEQYF. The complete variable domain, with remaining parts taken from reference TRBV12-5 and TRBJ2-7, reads DARVTQTPRHKVTEMGQEVTMRCQPILGHNTVFWYRQTMMQGLELLAYFRNRAPLDDSGMPKDRFSAEMPDATLATLKIQPSEPRDSAVYFCASGLWAEQYFGPGTRLTVT.

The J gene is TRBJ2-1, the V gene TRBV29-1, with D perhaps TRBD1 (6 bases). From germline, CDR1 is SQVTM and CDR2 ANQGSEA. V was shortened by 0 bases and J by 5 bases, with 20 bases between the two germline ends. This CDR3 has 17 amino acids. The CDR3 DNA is TGCAGCGTTGAAGATCTCGGAAGAACGGGGACAAACAATGAGCAGTTCTTC. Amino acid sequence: CSVEDLGRTGTNNEQFF.

The CDR3 DNA follows: TGTGCCAGCATCGGGGGGGATCGGGAGACCCAGTACTTC. It translates to CASIGGDRETQYF. The chain combines TRBV27 with TRBJ2-5; 8 bases line up with TRBD2. After removal of 7 bases from V and 5 bases from J, the junction contained 6 bases not matched to a gene. This CDR3 contains 13 residues. Germline CDR1 reads MNHEY; CDR2 reads SMNVEV (reference sequence).

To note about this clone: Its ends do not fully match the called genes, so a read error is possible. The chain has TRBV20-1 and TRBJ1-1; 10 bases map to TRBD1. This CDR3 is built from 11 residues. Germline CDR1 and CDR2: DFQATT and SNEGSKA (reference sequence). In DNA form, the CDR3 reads TGTACGACAGGGGGCCGGGCCGAAGCTTTCTTT. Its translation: CTTGGRAEAFF.

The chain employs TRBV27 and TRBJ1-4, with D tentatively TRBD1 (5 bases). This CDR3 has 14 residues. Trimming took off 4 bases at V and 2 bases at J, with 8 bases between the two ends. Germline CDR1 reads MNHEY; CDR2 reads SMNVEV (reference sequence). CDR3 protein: CASSSGGTNEKLFF. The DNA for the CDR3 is TGTGCCAGCAGTTCCGGGGGGACTAATGAAAAACTGTTTTTT.

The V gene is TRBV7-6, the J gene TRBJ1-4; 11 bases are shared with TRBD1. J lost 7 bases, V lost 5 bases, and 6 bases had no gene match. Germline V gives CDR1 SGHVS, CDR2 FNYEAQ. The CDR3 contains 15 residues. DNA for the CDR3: TGTGCCAGCAGCCTGGACAGGGGGCAAGGTGAAAAACTGTTTTTT. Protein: CASSLDRGQGEKLFF.

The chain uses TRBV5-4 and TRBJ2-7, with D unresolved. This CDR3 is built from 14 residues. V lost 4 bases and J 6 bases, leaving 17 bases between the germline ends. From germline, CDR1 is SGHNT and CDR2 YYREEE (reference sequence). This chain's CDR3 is CASSLPVPTGEQYF. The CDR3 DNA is TGTGCCAGCAGCCTCCCCGTACCCACGGGCGAGCAGTACTTC. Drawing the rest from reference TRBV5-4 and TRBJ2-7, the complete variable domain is ETGVTQSPTHLIKTRGQQVTLRCSSQSGHNTVSWYQQALGQGPQFIFQYYREEENGRGNFPPRFSGLQFPNYSSELNVNALELDDSALYLCASSLPVPTGEQYFGPGTRLTVT.

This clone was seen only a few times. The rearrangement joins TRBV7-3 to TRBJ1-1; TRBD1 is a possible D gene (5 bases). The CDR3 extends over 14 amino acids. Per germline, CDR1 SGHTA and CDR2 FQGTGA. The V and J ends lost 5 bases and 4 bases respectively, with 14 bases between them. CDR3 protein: CASSPQRGSTEAFF. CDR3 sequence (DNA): TGTGCCAGCAGCCCTCAGCGGGGGAGCACTGAAGCTTTCTTT.

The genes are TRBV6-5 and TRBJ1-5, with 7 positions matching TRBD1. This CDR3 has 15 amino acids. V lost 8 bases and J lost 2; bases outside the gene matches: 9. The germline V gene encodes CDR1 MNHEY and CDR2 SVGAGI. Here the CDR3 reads CASGLTGYGNQPQHF. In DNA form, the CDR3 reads TGTGCCAGCGGATTGACAGGGTACGGCAATCAGCCCCAGCATTTT.

In DNA, the CDR3 is TGTGCCAGCAGCGTAGCTCTTGGGACTAGCGGGGGAAACGGGGAGCTGTTTTTT. Translated, it gives CASSVALGTSGGNGELFF. This sequence joins TRBV9 and TRBJ2-2; TRBD2 matches at 14 bases. The junction had 8 bases not matched to a gene; V was cut back by 0 bases and J by 7 bases. There are 18 residues in the CDR3. Germline V gene data show CDR1 as SGDLS and CDR2 as YYNGEE. Full variable domain (remainder filled in from reference TRBV9 and TRBJ2-2): DSGVTQTPKHLITATGQRVTLRCSPRSGDLSVYWYQQSLDQGLQFLIQYYNGEERAKGNILERFSAQQFPDLHSELNLSSLELGDSALYFCASSVALGTSGGNGELFFGEGSRLTVL.

This CDR3 reads CASSLRTGGGLATEAFF. In DNA, the CDR3 is TGTGCCAGCAGCTTGCGGACAGGGGGAGGGCTAGCCACTGAAGCTTTCTTT. The chain uses TRBV7-3 and TRBJ1-1; 10 bases match TRBD1. Germline-derived CDR1 and CDR2 are SGHTA and FQGTGA. With 3 bases clipped from V and 4 bases from J, the junction kept 11 bases outside the gene matches. The CDR3 has 17 amino acids.

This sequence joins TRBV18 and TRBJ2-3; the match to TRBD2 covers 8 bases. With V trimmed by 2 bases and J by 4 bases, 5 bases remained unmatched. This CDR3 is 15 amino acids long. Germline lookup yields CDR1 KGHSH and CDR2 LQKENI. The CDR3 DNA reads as TGTGCCAGCTCACCATCCAGCGGGAGATCAGATACGCAGTATTTT. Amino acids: CASSPSSGRSDTQYF.

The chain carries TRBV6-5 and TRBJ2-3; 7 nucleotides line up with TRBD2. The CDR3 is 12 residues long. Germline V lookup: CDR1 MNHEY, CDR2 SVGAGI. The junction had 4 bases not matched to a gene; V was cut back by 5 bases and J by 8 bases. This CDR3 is CASSTREGTQYF. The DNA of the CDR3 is TGTGCCAGCAGTACGAGGGAGGGTACGCAGTATTTT.